This T cell receptor beta chain is from a study of Tregs in tolerant kidney transplant recipients. Study outcomes and limitations: Biological reproducibility was not directly addressed in this study. Donor-specific Treg expansion exceeded global Treg expansion in tolerant patients, suggesting antigen drive. Changing PCR primers prevented nucleotide comparison between some patients' samples.

Mixed chimerism was transient after nonmyeloablative marrow transplants from related graft donors. Thawed PBMCs were FACS-sorted into unstimulated CD4+CD25+CD127- regulatory T cells, CD4+CD25- non-regulatory cells, CD4 and CD8 cells. Comments on this clone: No antigen is known for it.

Sequenced by immunoSEQ multiplex PCR; TCRdb stores in-frame clones only, minus some. The table has around 50,000 clones, about 90% seen once. J lost 0 bases, V lost 4 bases, and 10 bases had no gene match. CDR1 and CDR2 (germline): SGHRS, YFSETQ. CDR3 size: 17 residues. The sample here was CD8+ T cells from blood (PBMCs), taken 24 months after the transplant. J is TRBJ1-3 and V is TRBV5-1; 7 nucleotides match TRBD1. The TCR sequence derives from a human patient who received a combined kidney and bone marrow transplant. Some T cells may be provided by the graft donor. The CDR3 sequence: CASSLRPQGNSGNTIYF. CDR3 sequence (DNA): TGCGCCAGCAGCCTAAGGCCACAGGGGAACTCTGGAAACACCATATATTTT.